This T cell receptor beta chain appears in the sequencing data of a study of shared clonotypes between healthy human individuals. In the study's own analysis: Quality scores were absent from the junction-only immunoSEQ sequences, so filtering differed. This table comes from immunoSEQ multiplex PCR, and its TCRdb copy is limited to in-frame clones, with some not included. V, J and clone size are taken as reported in that table, and D and trimming were inferred from the DNA itself. Of more than 500,000 clones listed, approximately 95% are singletons. This CDR3 spans 14 amino acids. In germline, CDR1 is LNHNV, CDR2 YYDKDF (reference sequence). Trimming cost V 7 bases and J 5 bases; bases outside gene matches: 6.

The sequence derives from a woman aged 25 to 39 in good health. The V and J genes are TRBV15 and TRBJ2-1, with 9 bases aligning to TRBD2. Sequenced input: naive CD4+ T cells sorted from blood. Regarding subset: CD45RA+ positively selected. The CDR3 reads CATTTAGGDNEQFF. DNA for the CDR3: TGTGCCACCACCACGGCGGGAGGGGACAATGAGCAGTTCTTC. Supplemented by reference TRBV15 and TRBJ2-1, the full variable domain reads DAMVIQNPRYQVTQFGKPVTLSCSQTLNHNVMYWYQQKSSQAPKLLFHYYDKDFNNEADTPDNFQSRRPNTSFCFLDIRSPGLGDTAMYLCATTTAGGDNEQFFGPGTRLTVL.